The 21 T cell receptor beta chains reported below all come from one sample, sequenced in a study of tumor-infiltrating lymphocytes in primary liver carcinoma. RNA isolated from unsorted whole blood supplied the blood RNA, with germline DNA also extracted. cDNA specific to TCR beta was made from around 470 ng of total RNA, with a constant-region primer employed for priming. Construction of TCR beta libraries relied on three successive nested multiplex PCR rounds employing slightly modified ARM-PCR. TRBV1-TRBV30 forward and Cbeta reverse primers drove the first two roughly 10-cycle rounds. TCRdb reprocessed the multiplex PCR reads with MiXCR, giving one entry per CDR3 protein. The sample has approximately 300,000 distinct CDR3 sequences, approximately 65% seen once. The sample comprised peripheral blood. The receptors were sampled from a man aged 40-49 years with primary liver carcinoma and hepatitis B virus infection.

Comment on this clonotype: Being one base from a much bigger clone, this may be a read error. The CDR3 carries no conserved terminal phenylalanine or tryptophan, so it likely arises from a read error. This chain connects TRBV6-5 to TRBJ2-1, with 9 bases matching TRBD2. The CDR3 has 14 amino acids. Per the germline V gene, CDR1 is MNHEY and CDR2 is SVGAGI. The J segment lost 5 bases and the V segment lost 7 bases, leaving 6 bases of the junction unmatched. DNA for the CDR3: TGTGCCAGCACGCGGCTAGCGGGGAACAATGAGCAGTTCATC. It codes for CASTRLAGNNEQFI.

Details on this clonotype: The junction shows a germline mismatch at one end, possibly a read error. The V gene is TRBV10-3, the J gene TRBJ2-2, with 10 bases identical to TRBD1. The CDR3 spans 16 residues. The germline CDR1 and CDR2 sequences are ENHRY and SYGVKD. The CDR3 DNA sequence: TGTGCCATCAGTGAGTCCGGGACAGGGGTCACCAGGGAGCTGTTTTTT. Translating it yields CAISESGTGVTRELFF.

To note about this clonotype: A read error may produce the germline difference seen at one junction end. The rearrangement uses TRBV28 and TRBJ2-1; a weak D match, TRBD2 (6 bases). The CDR3 contains 15 residues. The germline gives CDR1 MDHEN, CDR2 SYDVKM. CDR3 sequence reads: CVSGPPGLGYNEQFF. In DNA, the CDR3 is TGTGTCAGCGGGCCCCCGGGCTTGGGCTACAATGAGCAGTTCTTC.

Worth noting for this clonotype: Relative to the germline gene, one junction end is altered; a read error may explain this. J is TRBJ2-1 and V is TRBV12-3 or TRBV12-4, with TRBD2 matching 8 bases. CDR3 length: 19 amino acids. This CDR3 reads CASSLEASGSLPSYNEQSF. The CDR3 bases are TGTGCCAGCAGTTTAGAGGCTAGCGGGTCGCTGCCCTCCTACAATGAGCAGTCCTTC.

For the CDR3, the DNA is TGTGCCAGCAGCTTAGCCTACGACAGGATCTCCAATGAGCAGTACTTC. It encodes CASSLAYDRISNEQYF. This chain joins TRBV11-1 and TRBJ2-7; D perhaps matches TRBD1 (6 bases). CDR1 SGHAT and CDR2 FQDESV come from the germline V gene (reference sequence). The V end was cut by 0 bases, the J end by 7 bases, with 19 bases between. This CDR3 has 16 amino acids.

For this clonotype: A much larger clone is a single base away; this may be a read error. The chain employs TRBV11-2 and TRBJ2-3, with no clear D. Trimming removed 0 bases at V and 4 bases at J, with 11 bases between. CDR1 and CDR2 from the germline V gene are SGHAT and FQNNGV. This CDR3 is 15 amino acids long. The CDR3 DNA follows: TGTGCCAGCAGCTTAGACCGTCCCGGAGCAGATACGCAGTATTTT. This sequence encodes CASSLDRPGADTQYF.

Comment on this clonotype: A read error may explain this, as a much larger clone is one base away. A read error is likely, as this CDR3 ends without the conserved phenylalanine or tryptophan. The gene calls are TRBV6-6 and TRBJ2-1; 13 nucleotides line up with TRBD2. V lost 6 bases to trimming and J lost 10 bases; unmatched junction nucleotides: 9. CDR3 size: 15 residues. CDR1 and CDR2 from the germline V gene are MNHNY and SVGAGI (reference sequence). CDR3 sequence (DNA): TGTGCCAGCAGCCCCACTAGCGGGAGGGCCGAGGAGCAGTTCTAC. It specifies CASSPTSGRAEEQFY.

Remarks on this clonotype: This may stem from a read error, because a much larger clone lies one nucleotide away. The chain couples TRBV6-2 or TRBV6-3 to TRBJ2-7; TRBD2 matches at 7 bases. CDR1 and CDR2 from the germline V gene are MNHEY and SVGEGT. This CDR3 contains 14 residues. The CDR3 nucleotides read TGTGCCAGCATCAGAGGCGGGAGCTCCTACAAGCAGTACTTC. Protein product: CASIRGGSSYKQYF.

A remark on this clonotype: Possible read error: a much larger clone is one base away. This chain joins TRBV12-5 and TRBJ1-2, with a weak D call TRBD1 (6 bases). Germline V gene lookup returns CDR1 LGHNT and CDR2 FRNRAP. This CDR3 contains 12 residues. The CDR3 nucleotides read TGTGCTGGTGGCCACAGGGAAGGAGGCTACACCTTC. This gives the protein CAGGHREGGYTF.

As for this clonotype: This may be a read error: a much more frequent sequence differs by one nucleotide. No conserved phenylalanine or tryptophan is present at the end of the CDR3, so a read error is the likely explanation. The chain links TRBV10-2 to TRBJ1-1; D is perhaps TRBD1 (6 bases). The V end was cut by 7 bases, the J end by 10 bases, with 28 bases between. From germline, CDR1 is WSHSY and CDR2 SAAADI. The CDR3 has 16 amino acids. In nucleotides, the CDR3 is TGCGCCAGCATCGGGGAGGGGGTGGTGTCCCCCGAGACAGCTTTCCTT. It codes for CASIGEGVVSPETAFL.

The chain carries TRBV28 and TRBJ2-7, with D perhaps TRBD2 (5 bases). This CDR3 has 14 residues. V gave up 3 bases and J gave up 5 bases, with 14 bases separating them. Germline V gene data show CDR1 as MDHEN and CDR2 as SYDVKM. The CDR3 DNA reads TGTGCCAGCAGTTTCCCTCGGACTTTGGACGAGCAGTACTTC. It encodes CASSFPRTLDEQYF. The full variable domain, in which reference TRBV28 and TRBJ2-7 provide the parts outside the CDR3, is DVKVTQSSRYLVKRTGEKVFLECVQDMDHENMFWYRQDPGLGLRLIYFSYDVKMKEKGDIPEGYSVSREKKERFSLILESASTNQTSMYLCASSFPRTLDEQYFGPGTRLTVT.

The table lists this clonotype with a few counts. The chain recombines TRBV19 with TRBJ1-1; D remains ambiguous. This CDR3 spans 12 amino acids. V lost 6 bases, J lost 8 bases, and 13 bases lay in between. Germline V gene data show CDR1 as LNHDA and CDR2 as SQIVND (reference sequence). The CDR3 spells CASSPRRQEAFF. CDR3 bases: TGTGCCAGTAGCCCCAGACGGCAGGAAGCTTTCTTT.

Comments on this clonotype: Given a much more abundant clone one base away, this may be a read error. This chain uses TRBV29-1 with TRBJ2-5; the D is unclear. V gave up 4 bases and J gave up 7 bases, with 19 bases separating them. Germline-derived CDR1 and CDR2 are SQVTM and ANQGSEA. CDR3 length: 14 amino acids. This CDR3 is CSVVLAGRWGTQYF. DNA of the CDR3: TGCAGCGTTGTATTGGCAGGCCGGTGGGGGACCCAGTACTTC. Combining the CDR3 with reference TRBV29-1 and TRBJ2-5 gives the whole variable domain SAVISQKPSRDICQRGTSLTIQCQVDSQVTMMFWYRQQPGQSLTLIATANQGSEATYESGFVIDKFPISRPNLTFSTLTVSNMSPEDSSIYLCSVVLAGRWGTQYFGPGTRLLVL.

Worth noting for this clonotype: Relative to the germline gene, one junction end is altered; a read error may explain this. The rearrangement links TRBV5-5 to TRBJ2-3, with TRBD2 as a possible D gene (6 bases). Germline V gene lookup returns CDR1 SGHKS and CDR2 YYEKEE (reference sequence). The CDR3 runs to 14 residues. This chain's CDR3 is CASSVDYRTDRQYF. The CDR3 DNA reads TGTGCCAGCAGCGTGGACTATCGCACAGATAGGCAGTATTTT.

This clonotype was picked up a small number of times. An end of the junction does not agree with germline; a read error may underlie this. The chain carries TRBV11-1 and TRBJ1-1; the D gene is possibly TRBD1 (5 bases). The CDR3 is made up of 16 amino acids. CDR1 and CDR2 from the germline V gene are SGHAT and FQDESV (reference sequence). The CDR3 DNA reads as TGTGCCAGGAGCTTAGCGACCCGGGGGATGAACACTGAGGCTTTCTTT. Protein sequence: CARSLATRGMNTEAFF. Together with reference TRBV11-1 and TRBJ1-1, the CDR3 gives the full variable domain: EAEVAQSPRYKITEKSQAVAFWCDPISGHATLYWYRQILGQGPELLVQFQDESVVDDSQLPKDRFSAERLKGVDSTLKIQPAELGDSAMYLCARSLATRGMNTEAFFGQGTRLTVV.

With respect to this clonotype: A much larger clone is a single base away; this may be a read error. The chain couples TRBV6-1 to TRBJ2-1, with D possibly being TRBD1 (5 bases). Germline assignment: CDR1 MNHNS and CDR2 SASEGT. This CDR3 spans 16 amino acids. CDR3 sequence reads: CASSEEGQGTYNKQFF. CDR3 DNA: TGTGCCAGCAGTGAAGAGGGGCAGGGAACCTACAATAAGCAGTTCTTC.

In its sample, this clonotype was seen many times. V usage is TRBV12-3 or TRBV12-4 and J usage is TRBJ2-1, with 8 bases lining up with TRBD1. Trimming cost V 3 bases and J 9 bases; bases outside gene matches: 10. The CDR3 spans 15 residues. CDR3 DNA: TGTGCCAGCAGTTTTGGACAGGGAGGATGGAGTGAGCAGTTCTTC. Encoded protein: CASSFGQGGWSEQFF.

Concerning this clonotype itself: Possible read error: a much larger clone is one base away. The chain links TRBV6-6 to TRBJ1-3; D is unresolved. The length of the CDR3 is 13 residues. Germline CDR1 and CDR2: MNHNY and SVGAGI (reference sequence). Written as DNA, the CDR3 is TGTGACACTACACGGGAGACTGGAAACACCATATATTTT. As protein: CDTTRETGNTIYF.

Details on this clonotype: At one boundary the junction diverges from the germline segment, which might be a read error. The chain uses TRBV6-1 and TRBJ2-7; no firm D call. There are 16 residues in the CDR3. Germline CDR1 MNHNS, CDR2 SASEGT. The CDR3 DNA follows: TGTGCCAACAGTGTCCGACCCGGAACAAAGTTCTACGAGCAGTACTTC. Translated, it gives CANSVRPGTKFYEQYF.

J is TRBJ2-7 and V is TRBV4-1; 11 bases align to TRBD1. The germline V gene has CDR1 MGHRA and CDR2 YSYEKL. Losses at the gene ends were 1 base for V and 5 bases for J; bases not matched to a gene: 1. The CDR3 is made up of 14 amino acids. CDR3 in DNA: TGCGCCAGCAGCCAAGGGGACAGGGGGAACGAGCAGTACTTC. The encoded protein is CASSQGDRGNEQYF.

This clonotype was observed at least ten times. V and J are TRBV4-3 and TRBJ2-2; 9 bases line up with TRBD1. CDR1 and CDR2 from the germline V gene are LGHNA and YSLEER. J gave up 6 bases and V 8 bases, and 1 base lay outside the gene matches. The CDR3 consists of 12 residues. CDR3 sequence reads: CASGTGPGELFF. The CDR3 DNA sequence: TGCGCCAGCGGGACAGGGCCCGGGGAGCTGTTTTTT.